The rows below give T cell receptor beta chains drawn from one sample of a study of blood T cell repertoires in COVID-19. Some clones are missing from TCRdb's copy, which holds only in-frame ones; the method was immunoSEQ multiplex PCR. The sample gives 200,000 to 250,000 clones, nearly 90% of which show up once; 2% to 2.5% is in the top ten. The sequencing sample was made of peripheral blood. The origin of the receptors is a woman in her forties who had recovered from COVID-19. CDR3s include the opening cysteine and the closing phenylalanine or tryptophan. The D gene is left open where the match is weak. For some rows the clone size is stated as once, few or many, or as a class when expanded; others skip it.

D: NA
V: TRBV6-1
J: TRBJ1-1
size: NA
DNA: TGTGCCAGCAGTGAACAGGGAAACACTGAAGCTTTCTTT
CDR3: CASSEQGNTEAFF

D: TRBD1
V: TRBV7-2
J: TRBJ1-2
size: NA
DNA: TGTGCCAGCAGCTTAACGACAGGGGGAAACTATGGCTACACCTTC
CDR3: CASSLTTGGNYGYTF

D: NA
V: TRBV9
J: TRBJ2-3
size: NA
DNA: TGTGCCAGCAGCGCTACAGGGTTCCCAGATACGCAGTATTTT
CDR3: CASSATGFPDTQYF

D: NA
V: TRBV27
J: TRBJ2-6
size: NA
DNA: TGTGCCAGCAGAACTACTGGGGCCAACGTCCTGACTTTC
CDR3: CASRTTGANVLTF

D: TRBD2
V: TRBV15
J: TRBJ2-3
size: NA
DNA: TGTGCCACCAGCATTAGACTAGCGGGAGATACGCAGTATTTT
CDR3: CATSIRLAGDTQYF

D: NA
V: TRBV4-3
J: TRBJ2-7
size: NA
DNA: TGCGCCAGCAGCCAAGCCGTTCAGGTCTACGAGCAGTACTTC
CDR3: CASSQAVQVYEQYF

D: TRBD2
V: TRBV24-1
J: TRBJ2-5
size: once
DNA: TGTGCCACCAGTGAGGCCGCGGGAGATGGAGAGACCCAGTACTTC
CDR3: CATSEAAGDGETQYF

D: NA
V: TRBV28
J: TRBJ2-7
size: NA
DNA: TGTGCCAGCAGCCGACCCGATGGGCAGGCCGAGCAGTACTTC
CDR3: CASSRPDGQAEQYF

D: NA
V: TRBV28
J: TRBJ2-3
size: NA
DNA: TGTGCCAGCAGCATCACTAGATCGCAGTATTTT
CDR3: CASSITRSQYF

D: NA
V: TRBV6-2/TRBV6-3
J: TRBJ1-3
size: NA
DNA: TGTGCCAGCAGTTACGGGAGCCAGAATCGGCCCTCTGGAAACACCATATATTTT
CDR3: CASSYGSQNRPSGNTIYF

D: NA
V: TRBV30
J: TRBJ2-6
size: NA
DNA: TGTGCCTGGAGTAGGGGTGGGGCCAACGTCCTGACTTTC
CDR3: CAWSRGGANVLTF

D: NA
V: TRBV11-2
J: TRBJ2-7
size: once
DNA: TGTGCCAGCAGCTTAACAGACCTTGGATACGAGCAGTACTTC
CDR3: CASSLTDLGYEQYF

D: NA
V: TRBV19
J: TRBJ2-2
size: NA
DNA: TGTGCCAGTAGTGTCGACAGAAACACCGGGGAGCTGTTTTTT
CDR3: CASSVDRNTGELFF

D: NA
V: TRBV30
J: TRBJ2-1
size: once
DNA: TGTGCCTACAGGGAAGGGGATTACAATGAGCAGTTCTTC
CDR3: CAYREGDYNEQFF

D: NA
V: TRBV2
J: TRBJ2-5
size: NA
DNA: TGTGCCAGCAGACCGGGAGCTCGGGTCTCGGGAGAGACCCAGTACTTC
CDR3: CASRPGARVSGETQYF

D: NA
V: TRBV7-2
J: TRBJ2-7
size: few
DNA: TGTGCCAGCAGATTCGAGGCAGGCTCGGGATACGAGCAGTACTTC
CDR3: CASRFEAGSGYEQYF

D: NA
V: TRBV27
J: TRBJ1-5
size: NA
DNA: TGTGCCAGCAGCAAGACAGGCCCCATAAATCAGCCCCAGCATTTT
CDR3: CASSKTGPINQPQHF

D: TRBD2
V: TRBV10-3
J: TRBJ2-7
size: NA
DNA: TGTGCCATCAGAGGGGAGGGGACTTACGAGCAGTACTTC
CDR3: CAIRGEGTYEQYF

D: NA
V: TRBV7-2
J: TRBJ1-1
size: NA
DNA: TGTGCCAGCAGCATCGTCGGGATGAACACTGAAGCTTTCTTT
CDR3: CASSIVGMNTEAFF

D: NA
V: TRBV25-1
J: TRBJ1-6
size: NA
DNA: TGTGCCAGCAGCGAGCGTCCGGCGGATAATAATTCACCCCTCCACTTT
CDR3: CASSERPADNNSPLHF

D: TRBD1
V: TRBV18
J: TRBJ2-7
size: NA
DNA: TGTGCCAGCTCACCCAGACAGGGAGAGGCCTACGAGCAGTACTTC
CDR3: CASSPRQGEAYEQYF

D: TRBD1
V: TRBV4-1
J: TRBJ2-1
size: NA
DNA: TGCGCCAGCGGAAAAGTAGGGGGCAGCTCCTACAATGAGCAGTTCTTC
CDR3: CASGKVGGSSYNEQFF

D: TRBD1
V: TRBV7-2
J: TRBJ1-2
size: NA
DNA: TGTGCCAGCAGCGCGGGACAGGGGTATGGCTACACCTTC
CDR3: CASSAGQGYGYTF

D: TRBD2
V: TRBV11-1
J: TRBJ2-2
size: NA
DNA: TGTGCCAGCAGCGGGACTAGCGACACCGGGGAGCTGTTTTTT
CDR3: CASSGTSDTGELFF

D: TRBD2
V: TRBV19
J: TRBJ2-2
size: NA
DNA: TGTGCCAGTAGTATTCCCCGGACTAGCGGGAGTACCGGGGAGCTGTTTTTT
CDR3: CASSIPRTSGSTGELFF

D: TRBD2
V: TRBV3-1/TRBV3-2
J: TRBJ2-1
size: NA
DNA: TGTGCCAGCAGCCACCCTAGCGGGAGCCATGAGCAGTTCTTC
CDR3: CASSHPSGSHEQFF

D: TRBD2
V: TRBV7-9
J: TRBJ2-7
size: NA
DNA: TGTGCCAGCAGCTTATTTAGAAGGCGGGAGGGAACCTACGAGCAGTACTTC
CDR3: CASSLFRRREGTYEQYF

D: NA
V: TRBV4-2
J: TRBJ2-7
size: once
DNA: TGTGCCAGCAGCCAAGAGAGGGGGGAGGGGTACGAGCAGTACTTC
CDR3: CASSQERGEGYEQYF

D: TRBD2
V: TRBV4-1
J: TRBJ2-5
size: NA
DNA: TGCGCCAGCAGCCCTCTTAGCGGGGGGAAAGAGACCCAGTACTTC
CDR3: CASSPLSGGKETQYF

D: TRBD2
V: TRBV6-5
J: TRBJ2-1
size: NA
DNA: TGTGCCAGCAGTTTTCGTAGCGGGAGTCCCAATGAGCAGTTCTTC
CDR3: CASSFRSGSPNEQFF

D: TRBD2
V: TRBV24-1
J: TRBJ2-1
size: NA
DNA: TGTGCCACCAGTGAGGCTAGCGGGGGCCGCAATGAGCAGTTCTTC
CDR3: CATSEASGGRNEQFF

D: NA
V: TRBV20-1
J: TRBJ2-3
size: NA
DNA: TGCAGTGCTGCCCCCGGGAATACGCAGTATTTT
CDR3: CSAAPGNTQYF

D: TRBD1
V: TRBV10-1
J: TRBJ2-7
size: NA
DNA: TGCGCCAGCAGGGTATATGCCCTTCGTGGGGACAGAACCTACGAGCAGTACTTC
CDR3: CASRVYALRGDRTYEQYF

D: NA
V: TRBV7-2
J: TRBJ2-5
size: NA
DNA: TGTGCCAGCAGTCTAGGACTAGGGGGGTCGGATTACTTC
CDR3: CASSLGLGGSDYF

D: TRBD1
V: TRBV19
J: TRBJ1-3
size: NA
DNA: TGTGCCAGTAGTACCTACACAGGGGCGACGTTAGGCACCATATATTTT
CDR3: CASSTYTGATLGTIYF

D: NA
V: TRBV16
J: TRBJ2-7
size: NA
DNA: TGTGCCAGCAGCCGGACAGCTCGATATAGCGAGCAGTACTTC
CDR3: CASSRTARYSEQYF

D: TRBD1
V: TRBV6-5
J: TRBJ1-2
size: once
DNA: TGTGCCAGCAGTTACGACAGGGGGCAAAACTATGGCTACACCTTC
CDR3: CASSYDRGQNYGYTF

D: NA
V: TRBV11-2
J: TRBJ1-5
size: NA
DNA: TGTGCCAGCAGCTTAGACGGGGGTCGCAATCAGCCCCAGCATTTT
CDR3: CASSLDGGRNQPQHF

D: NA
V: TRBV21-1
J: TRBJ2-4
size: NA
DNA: TGTGCCAGCAGCAAAGGGGAGGGGGTGTACATTCAGTACTTC
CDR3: CASSKGEGVYIQYF

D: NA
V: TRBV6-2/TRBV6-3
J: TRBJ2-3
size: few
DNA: TGTGCCAGCAGTTACTCGTCGGGGAGCACAGATACGCAGTATTTT
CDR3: CASSYSSGSTDTQYF

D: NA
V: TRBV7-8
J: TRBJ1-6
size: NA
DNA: TGTGCCAGCGAAAGGGGGGGACCTAATTCACCCCTCCACTTT
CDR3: CASERGGPNSPLHF

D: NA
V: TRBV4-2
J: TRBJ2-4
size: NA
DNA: TGTGCCAGCAGCCCCCAGTTAAACATTCAGTACTTC
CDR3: CASSPQLNIQYF

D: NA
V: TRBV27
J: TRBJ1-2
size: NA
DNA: TGTGCCAGCAGTTTAACGCTAACAGGGCTCTATGGCTACACCTTC
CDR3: CASSLTLTGLYGYTF

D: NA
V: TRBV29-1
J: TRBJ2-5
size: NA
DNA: TGCAGCGCTGGGGGCTCCTTTGGGGAGACCCAGTACTTC
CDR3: CSAGGSFGETQYF

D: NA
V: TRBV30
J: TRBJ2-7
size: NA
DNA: TGTGCCTGGAGTGTATCAAGCTTTAACGGCTACGAGCAGTACTTC
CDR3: CAWSVSSFNGYEQYF

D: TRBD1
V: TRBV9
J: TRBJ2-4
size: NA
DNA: TGTGCCAGCAGCGCAGCGCTGGACAGGGACATTCAGTACTTC
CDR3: CASSAALDRDIQYF

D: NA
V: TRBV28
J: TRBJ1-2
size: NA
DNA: TGTGCCAGCAGCTGGGTGGGAGGGCAAGGCTACACCTTC
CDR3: CASSWVGGQGYTF

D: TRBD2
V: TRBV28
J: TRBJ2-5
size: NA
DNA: TGTGCCAGCAGTACTCGACTAGCGGGGTTGGGAGAGACCCAGTACTTC
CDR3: CASSTRLAGLGETQYF

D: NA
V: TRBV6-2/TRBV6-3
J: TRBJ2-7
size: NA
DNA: TGTGCCAGCAGTTACTCCCGGGCGGGGTTCGAGCAGTACTTC
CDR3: CASSYSRAGFEQYF

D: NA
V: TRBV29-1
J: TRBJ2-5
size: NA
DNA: TGCAGCGTTAGCAGGGGTCCAACTCGGGGTCAAGAGACCCAGTACTTC
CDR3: CSVSRGPTRGQETQYF

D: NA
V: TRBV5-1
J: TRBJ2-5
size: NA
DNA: TGCGCCAGCAGCTTAAGGCAGGGCCAAGAGACCCAGTACTTC
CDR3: CASSLRQGQETQYF

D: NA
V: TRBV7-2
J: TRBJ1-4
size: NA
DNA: TGTGCCAGCAGCCGGTCAATTGCAACTAATGAAAAACTGTTTTTT
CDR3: CASSRSIATNEKLFF

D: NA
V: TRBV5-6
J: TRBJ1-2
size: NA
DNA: TGTGCCAGCAGCTTCTCTAGAGGCTACACCTTC
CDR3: CASSFSRGYTF